The 10 T cell receptor beta chains below all came from one sample that was sequenced in a study of T cell responses to AZD1222 COVID-19 vaccine. The table came from immunoSEQ multiplex PCR; TCRdb's copy has only in-frame clones and leaves some out. Of around 110,000 clones listed, over 75% are singletons. The starting material was peripheral blood, obtained on day 0 of AZD1222 vaccination. The receptors come from an adult in good health.

The chain has TRBV9 and TRBJ2-1; D is possibly TRBD1 (6 bases). Trimming pared 3 bases from V and 7 bases from J, leaving 14 bases between. The CDR3 length is 14 residues. In germline, CDR1 is SGDLS, CDR2 YYNGEE. The CDR3 nucleotides read TGTGCCAGCAGCGACGTGGGGGCCACTAATGAGCAGTTCTTC. Translating gives CASSDVGATNEQFF.

This chain links TRBV28 with TRBJ2-3, with a tentative D call TRBD2 (5 bases). Germline V gene sequence: CDR1 MDHEN, CDR2 SYDVKM. The V and J ends lost 3 bases and 2 bases respectively, with 12 bases between them. The CDR3 length is 15 residues. The CDR3 spells CASSFGAEDTDTQYF. Written as DNA, the CDR3 is TGTGCCAGCAGTTTTGGAGCGGAGGACACAGATACGCAGTATTTT. Full variable domain (remainder filled in from reference TRBV28 and TRBJ2-3): DVKVTQSSRYLVKRTGEKVFLECVQDMDHENMFWYRQDPGLGLRLIYFSYDVKMKEKGDIPEGYSVSREKKERFSLILESASTNQTSMYLCASSFGAEDTDTQYFGPGTRLTVL.

The chain employs TRBV5-3 and TRBJ2-3; no firm D call. TRBV5-3 is known as an ORF, though its function is uncertain. The ends were cut back, 7 bases at V and 7 bases at J, with 7 bases in the middle. The CDR3 is 10 amino acids. The CDR3 loop reads CARLSNTQYF. DNA for the CDR3: TGTGCCAGACTTTCCAATACGCAGTATTTT.

The chain couples TRBV19 to TRBJ1-2, with 7 nucleotides matching TRBD1. Germline loops: CDR1 LNHDA, CDR2 SQIVND (reference sequence). V lost 1 base, J lost 6 bases, and 2 bases stayed unmatched. There are 13 residues in the CDR3. The DNA for the CDR3 is TGTGCCAGTAGTATAGGACAGGGCGATGGCTACACCTTC. Translating gives CASSIGQGDGYTF.

The CDR3 DNA sequence: TGTGCCAGCAGTCGACCGACTAAGGCCGGGGAGCTGTTTTTT. Protein sequence: CASSRPTKAGELFF. The rearrangement joins TRBV28 to TRBJ2-2, with a tentative D call TRBD2 (5 bases). Per germline, CDR1 MDHEN and CDR2 SYDVKM. The CDR3 runs 14 residues. V lost 5 bases and J lost 6, with 13 bases in between.

This clone has more than one count but fewer than ten. The V call is TRBV5-5, the J call TRBJ2-2; D unresolved. CDR1 is SGHKS, CDR2 YYEKEE, per germline (reference sequence). The CDR3 is 15 residues long. Trimming left V 0 bases short and J 3 bases short, with 9 bases between. The CDR3 reads CASSLAQEYTGELFF. Here the CDR3 DNA reads TGTGCCAGCAGCTTGGCCCAGGAGTACACCGGGGAGCTGTTTTTT.

The chain uses TRBV18 and TRBJ2-1; D may correspond to TRBD1 or TRBD2 (5 bases each). Germline-derived CDR1 and CDR2 are KGHSH and LQKENI. CDR3 length: 15 amino acids. V was pared by 0 bases and J by 11 bases, with 17 bases between. DNA for the CDR3: TGTGCCAGCTCACCACCCTCTAGTTTCGGGGCACAGCAGTTCTTC. Translating gives CASSPPSSFGAQQFF. Variable domain in full (rest from reference TRBV18 and TRBJ2-1): NAGVMQNPRHLVRRRGQEARLRCSPMKGHSHVYWYRQLPEEGLKFMVYLQKENIIDESGMPKERFSAEFPKEGPSILRIQQVVRGDSAAYFCASSPPSSFGAQQFFGPGTRLTVL.

The chain joins TRBV27 to TRBJ1-3; tentative D call: TRBD1 (5 bases). The CDR3 covers 15 residues. Germline V gives CDR1 MNHEY, CDR2 SMNVEV (reference sequence). V gave up 2 bases and J gave up 1 base, with 9 bases separating them. This CDR3 reads CASSLQGGSGNTIYF. The CDR3 nucleotides are TGTGCCAGCAGTTTACAGGGAGGATCTGGAAACACCATATATTTT.

This chain links TRBV5-5 with TRBJ2-3; no firm D call. V was clipped by 0 bases and J by 2 bases, with 10 bases between them. CDR1 and CDR2 (germline): SGHKS, YYEKEE (reference sequence). The CDR3 has 15 amino acids. The CDR3 DNA follows: TGTGCCAGCAGCTTGGTTGGGTTTTCCACAGATACGCAGTATTTT. Translation gives CASSLVGFSTDTQYF.

In its sample, this clone was seen once. The J gene is TRBJ1-2, the V gene TRBV28, with TRBD1 identical over 7 bases. J gave up 5 bases and V 8 bases, and 14 bases lay outside the gene matches. The CDR3 has 15 amino acids. The germline CDR1 and CDR2 sequences are MDHEN and SYDVKM. The CDR3 sequence: CASVGGDSQGYGYTF. Here the CDR3 DNA reads TGTGCCAGCGTAGGCGGGGACAGTCAGGGGTATGGCTACACCTTC.